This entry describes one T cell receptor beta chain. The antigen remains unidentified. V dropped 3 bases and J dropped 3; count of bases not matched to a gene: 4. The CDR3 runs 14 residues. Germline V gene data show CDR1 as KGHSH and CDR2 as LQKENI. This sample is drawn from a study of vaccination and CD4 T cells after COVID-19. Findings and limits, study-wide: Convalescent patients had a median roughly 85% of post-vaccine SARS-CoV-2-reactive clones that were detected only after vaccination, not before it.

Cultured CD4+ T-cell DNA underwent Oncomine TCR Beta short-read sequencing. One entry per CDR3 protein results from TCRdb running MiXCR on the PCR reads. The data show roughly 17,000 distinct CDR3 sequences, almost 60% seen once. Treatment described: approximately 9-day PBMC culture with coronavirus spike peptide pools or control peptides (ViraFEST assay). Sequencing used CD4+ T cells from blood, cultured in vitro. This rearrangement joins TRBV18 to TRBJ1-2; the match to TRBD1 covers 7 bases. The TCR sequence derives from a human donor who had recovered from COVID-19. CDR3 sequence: CASSPDRDDYGYTF. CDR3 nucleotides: TGTGCCAGCTCACCCGACAGGGACGACTATGGCTACACCTTC.